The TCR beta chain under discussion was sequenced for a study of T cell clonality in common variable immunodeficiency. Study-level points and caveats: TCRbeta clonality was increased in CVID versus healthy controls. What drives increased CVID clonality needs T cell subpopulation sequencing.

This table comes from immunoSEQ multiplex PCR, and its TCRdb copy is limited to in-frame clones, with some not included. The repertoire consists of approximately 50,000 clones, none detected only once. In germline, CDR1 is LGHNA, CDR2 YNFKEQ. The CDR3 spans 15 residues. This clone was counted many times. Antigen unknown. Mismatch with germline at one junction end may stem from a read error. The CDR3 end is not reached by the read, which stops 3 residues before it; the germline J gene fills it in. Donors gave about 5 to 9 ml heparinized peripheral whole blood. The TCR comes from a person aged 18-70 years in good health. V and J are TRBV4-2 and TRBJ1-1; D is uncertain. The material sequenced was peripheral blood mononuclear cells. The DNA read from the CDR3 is TGCGCCAGCAGCCAAGGACTTTCCGCGAACACTGAA. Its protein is CASSQGLSANTE. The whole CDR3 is CASSQGLSANTEAFF.